These 19 T cell receptor beta chains were all obtained from the same sample, sequenced in a study of CD8+ T cells in alopecia areata (dated 2018 in TCRdb). The label giving this sample's treatment or condition can be read as: oral pan-JAK inhibitor, 5-10 mg twice daily. The library was prepared using the immunoSEQ multiplex PCR assay. To provide template for TCR sequencing, every sample had RNA extracted and reverse transcribed into cDNA. This is the immuneACCESS table as TCRdb keeps it, with only in-frame sequences that have V and J called. A part of the clones is gone; compared with another copy, unresolved V genes explain less than half, and the rest is unexplained. The sample contains around 190,000 clones, more than 55% of them found a single time. About 1.3% of the sample is held by the ten biggest clonotypes. The source material was CD4+ T cells sorted from blood, sampled around week 50, from a patient treated with tofacitinib. These receptors were taken from a human donor with alopecia areata.

This clone was seen once. This chain uses TRBV30 with TRBJ1-4; the D is unclear. Germline V CDR1 and CDR2: GTSNPN, SVGIG (reference sequence). The CDR3 is 13 residues long. The ends were cut back, 3 bases at V and 8 bases at J, with 13 bases in the middle. The CDR3 protein is CAWSPTAGEKLFF. The CDR3 DNA reads as TGTGCCTGGAGCCCTACGGCGGGGGAAAAACTGTTTTTT.

A single count supports this clone. The gene calls are TRBV2 and TRBJ2-5, with a tentative D call TRBD2 (5 bases). The V and J ends lost 4 bases and 9 bases respectively, with 9 bases between them. The germline gives CDR1 SNHLY, CDR2 FYNNEI. The CDR3 is 11 amino acids. CDR3 in DNA: TGTGCCAGCAGTGGGGTGAGGGCCCAGTACTTC. It encodes CASSGVRAQYF.

J is TRBJ2-1 and V is TRBV7-6, with 7 bases lining up with TRBD2. CDR3 length: 16 amino acids. In germline, CDR1 is SGHVS, CDR2 FNYEAQ. J lost 2 bases, V lost 0 bases, and 4 bases had no gene match. DNA of the CDR3: TGTGCCAGCAGCTTAGCGGGGGGGTTAACCTACAATGAGCAGTTCTTC. Translation gives CASSLAGGLTYNEQFF. Full variable domain (missing parts from reference TRBV7-6 and TRBJ2-1): GAGVSQSPRYKVTKRGQDVALRCDPISGHVSLYWYRQALGQGPEFLTYFNYEAQQDKSGLPNDRFSAERPEGSISTLTIQRTEQRDSAMYRCASSLAGGLTYNEQFFGPGTRLTVL.

V usage is TRBV29-1 and J usage is TRBJ2-7; D ambiguous. The V gene lost 1 base and the J gene lost 2 bases, with 12 bases spanning the gap. Germline V gene data show CDR1 as SQVTM and CDR2 as ANQGSEA. CDR3 length: 14 residues. Here the CDR3 DNA reads TGCAGCGTTGAAGTAATGGGCAGGCCCTACGAGCAGTACTTC. This translates into CSVEVMGRPYEQYF.

The chain has TRBV9 and TRBJ1-2; weak D call: TRBD1 (5 bases). The CDR3 sequence is 12 residues long. Trimming took 4 bases from V and 3 from J, leaving 7 bases between them. Germline loops: CDR1 SGDLS, CDR2 YYNGEE. CDR3 bases: TGTGCCAGCAGCCGGGACCACTATGGCTACACCTTC. The encoded protein is CASSRDHYGYTF.

CDR3 sequence reads: CASSQVGTANTEAFF. The CDR3 DNA reads as TGCGCCAGCAGCCAAGTTGGGACGGCGAACACTGAAGCTTTCTTT. V usage is TRBV4-3 and J usage is TRBJ1-1; D might be TRBD1 (5 bases). Germline CDR1 reads LGHNA; CDR2 reads YSLEER. V was trimmed by 1 base and J by 1 base, leaving 10 bases between them. The CDR3 has 15 amino acids.

The rearrangement uses TRBV30 and TRBJ2-1, with D perhaps being TRBD1 or TRBD2 (5 bases each). Germline V gene data show CDR1 as GTSNPN and CDR2 as SVGIG (reference sequence). V was pared by 2 bases and J by 5 bases, with 16 bases between. The CDR3 consists of 15 residues. CDR3 loop: CAWSWGTTTHNEQFF. CDR3 DNA: TGTGCCTGGAGTTGGGGGACGACCACTCACAATGAGCAGTTCTTC.

This chain joins TRBV6-5 and TRBJ2-6; 10 bases line up with TRBD1. With V trimmed by 2 bases and J by 3 bases, 1 base remained unmatched. The CDR3 runs 16 residues. Looked up from germline, CDR1 is MNHEY and CDR2 is SVGAGI. CDR3 residues: CASSYGTGVGANVLTF. CDR3 nucleotides: TGTGCCAGCAGTTACGGGACAGGGGTTGGGGCCAACGTCCTGACTTTC.

This clone was seen just once. The V gene is TRBV7-3, the J gene TRBJ2-3; 11 bases are a match to TRBD2. Trimming at V came to 3 bases and at J to 4 bases, leaving 0 bases not matched to a gene. The germline gives CDR1 SGHTA, CDR2 FQGTGA. The CDR3 length is 14 residues. This chain's CDR3 is CASSLGLAADTQYF. The CDR3 DNA is TGTGCCAGCAGCTTGGGACTAGCGGCAGATACGCAGTATTTT.

The rearrangement uses TRBV18 and TRBJ1-2; 7 bases align to TRBD1. This CDR3 comprises 12 residues. The ends lost 6 bases at V and 8 bases at J; junction bases unmatched: 6. Germline CDR1 KGHSH, CDR2 LQKENI. CDR3 DNA: TGTGCCAGCTCCCTAGGGGGCGAAGGCTACACCTTC. This translates into CASSLGGEGYTF.

The chain couples TRBV29-1 to TRBJ1-1, with D maybe TRBD1 (5 bases). V gave up 6 bases and J gave up 3 bases, with 20 bases separating them. CDR3 length equals 15 residues. Germline CDR1 reads SQVTM; CDR2 reads ANQGSEA. CDR3 coding DNA: TGCAGCGTGGGACTCCTGAACTTGTTGGACACTGAAGCTTTCTTT. Residues: CSVGLLNLLDTEAFF.

The chain joins TRBV7-2 to TRBJ2-2, with D possibly being TRBD1 or TRBD2 (5 bases each). CDR1 and CDR2 from the germline V gene are SGHTA and FQGNSA. The CDR3 is 16 residues long. Trimming removed 2 bases from V and 0 bases from J, with 10 bases in between. CDR3 nucleotide sequence: TGTGCCAGCAGCTTATCCGGGGCTGCGAACACCGGGGAGCTGTTTTTT. It specifies CASSLSGAANTGELFF.

V usage is TRBV30 and J usage is TRBJ1-1; possibly TRBD1 for D (6 bases). Per germline, CDR1 GTSNPN and CDR2 SVGIG (reference sequence). V lost 1 base, J lost 1 base, and 7 bases lay in between. The CDR3 length is 13 residues. The DNA of the CDR3 is TGTGCCTGGAGTGGACAGGCGAACACTGAAGCTTTCTTT. Its translation: CAWSGQANTEAFF.

This chain uses TRBV10-3 with TRBJ1-2; 8 bases agree with TRBD1. V lost 8 bases and J lost 0; bases outside the gene matches: 2. The CDR3 has 13 residues. CDR1 and CDR2 (germline): ENHRY, SYGVKD. CDR3 region: CAIWTGPNYGYTF. The CDR3 DNA follows: TGTGCCATCTGGACAGGGCCTAACTATGGCTACACCTTC.

This chain joins TRBV9 and TRBJ1-2; D gene unclear. CDR3 length: 13 residues. The germline V gene encodes CDR1 SGDLS and CDR2 YYNGEE. Trimming removed 3 bases from V and 2 bases from J, with 8 bases in between. This CDR3 is CASSGTGNYGYTF. CDR3 nucleotides: TGTGCCAGCAGCGGGACGGGAAACTATGGCTACACCTTC.

This chain connects TRBV29-1 to TRBJ2-1; D may be TRBD2 (6 bases). The CDR3 contains 15 residues. V was cut by 3 bases and J by 8 bases, with 20 bases left in between. CDR1 is SQVTM and CDR2 is ANQGSEA in the germline V gene. The CDR3 sequence is CSVDGRDWESDEQFF. Written as DNA, the CDR3 is TGCAGCGTTGACGGACGGGACTGGGAGTCGGATGAGCAGTTCTTC.

The rearrangement links TRBV29-1 to TRBJ1-1; weak D call: TRBD1 (6 bases). The CDR3 spans 12 residues. Germline loops: CDR1 SQVTM, CDR2 ANQGSEA. In DNA form, the CDR3 reads TGCAGTACGTGGGGGCTTTACACTGAAGCTTTCTTT. Its protein is CSTWGLYTEAFF.

The chain combines TRBV13 with TRBJ2-3; possible D gene TRBD2, 7 bases. Germline lookup yields CDR1 PRHDT and CDR2 FYEKMQ (reference sequence). This CDR3 is built from 16 residues. The V end was cut by 4 bases, the J end by 3 bases, with 17 bases between. CDR3 residues: CASSSLTQGGTDTQYF. Written as DNA, the CDR3 is TGTGCCAGCAGCTCTCTAACACAGGGAGGGACAGATACGCAGTATTTT.

This chain links TRBV2 with TRBJ1-2, with 9 bases lining up with TRBD1. Looked up from germline, CDR1 is SNHLY and CDR2 is FYNNEI. The CDR3 covers 12 residues. With 7 bases clipped from V and 4 bases from J, the junction kept 1 base outside the gene matches. The CDR3 sequence is CASKTGGYGYTF. CDR3 sequence (DNA): TGTGCCAGCAAGACAGGGGGCTATGGCTACACCTTC.